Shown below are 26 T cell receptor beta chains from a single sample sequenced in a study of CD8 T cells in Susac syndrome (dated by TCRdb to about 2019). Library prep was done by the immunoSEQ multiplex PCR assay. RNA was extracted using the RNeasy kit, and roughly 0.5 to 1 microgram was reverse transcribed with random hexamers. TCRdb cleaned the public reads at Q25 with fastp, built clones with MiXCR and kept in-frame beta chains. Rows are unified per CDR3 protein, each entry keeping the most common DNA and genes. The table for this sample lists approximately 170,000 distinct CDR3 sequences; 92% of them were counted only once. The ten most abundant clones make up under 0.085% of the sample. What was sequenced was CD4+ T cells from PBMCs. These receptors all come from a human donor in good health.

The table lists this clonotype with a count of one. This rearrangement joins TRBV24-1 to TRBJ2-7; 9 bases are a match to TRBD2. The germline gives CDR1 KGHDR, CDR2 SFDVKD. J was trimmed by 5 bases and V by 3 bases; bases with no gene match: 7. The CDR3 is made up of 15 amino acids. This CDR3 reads CATSDPSGRRHEQYF. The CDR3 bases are TGTGCCACCAGTGATCCAAGCGGGAGGCGCCACGAGCAGTACTTC.

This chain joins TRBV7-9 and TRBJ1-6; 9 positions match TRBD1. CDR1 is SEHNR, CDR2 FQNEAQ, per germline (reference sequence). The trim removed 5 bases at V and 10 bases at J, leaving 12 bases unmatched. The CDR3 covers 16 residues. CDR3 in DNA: TGTGCCAGCAGCACCGGTTTGGGGACAGGGAAATCACCCCTCCACTTT. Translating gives CASSTGLGTGKSPLHF.

The CDR3, as DNA: TGTGCCAGCAGTGGGACAGGGCGACTTTACGAGCAGTACTTC. It translates to CASSGTGRLYEQYF. The J gene is TRBJ2-7, the V gene TRBV6-1; 8 positions match TRBD1. CDR3 size: 14 residues. The V gene's germline CDR1 is MNHNS and CDR2 SASEGT. The trim removed 4 bases at V and 4 bases at J, leaving 6 bases unmatched.

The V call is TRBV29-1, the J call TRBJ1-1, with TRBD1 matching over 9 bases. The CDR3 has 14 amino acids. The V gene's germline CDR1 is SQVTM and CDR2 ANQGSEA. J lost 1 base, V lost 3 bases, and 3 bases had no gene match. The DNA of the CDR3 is TGCAGCGTTGATCCGGGACAGGGGAACACTGAAGCTTTCTTT. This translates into CSVDPGQGNTEAFF.

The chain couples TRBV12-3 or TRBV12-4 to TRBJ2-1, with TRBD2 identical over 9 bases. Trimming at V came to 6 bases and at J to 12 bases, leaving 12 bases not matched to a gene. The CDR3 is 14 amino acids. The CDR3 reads CASRVVRGGQGQFF. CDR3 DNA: TGTGCCAGCAGGGTAGTGCGGGGGGGCCAGGGGCAGTTCTTC.

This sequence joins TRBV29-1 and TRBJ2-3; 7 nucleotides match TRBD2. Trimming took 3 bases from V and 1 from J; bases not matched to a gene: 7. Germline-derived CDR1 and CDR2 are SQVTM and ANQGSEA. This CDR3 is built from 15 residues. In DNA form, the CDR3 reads TGCAGCGTTGAGAGAGGGGCGGGGGGCACAGATACGCAGTATTTT. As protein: CSVERGAGGTDTQYF.

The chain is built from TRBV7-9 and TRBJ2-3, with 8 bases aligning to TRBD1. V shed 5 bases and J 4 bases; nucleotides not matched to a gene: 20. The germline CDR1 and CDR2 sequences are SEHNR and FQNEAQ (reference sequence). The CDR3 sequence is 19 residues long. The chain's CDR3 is CASSTSRTRQGLMADTQYF. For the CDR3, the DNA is TGTGCCAGCAGCACTTCCAGGACCCGACAGGGGCTGATGGCAGATACGCAGTATTTT.

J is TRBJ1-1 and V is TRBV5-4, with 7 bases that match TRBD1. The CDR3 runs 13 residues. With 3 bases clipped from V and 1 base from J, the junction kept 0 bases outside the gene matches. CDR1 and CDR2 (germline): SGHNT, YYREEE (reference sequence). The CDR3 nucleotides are TGTGCCAGCAGCTGGGACAGGAACACTGAAGCTTTCTTT. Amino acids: CASSWDRNTEAFF.

The CDR3 DNA sequence: TGTGCCAGCAGTTATGGGGCGGGACGGCAATCCTACGAGCAGTACTTC. Translated, it gives CASSYGAGRQSYEQYF. The chain has TRBV6-2 or TRBV6-3 and TRBJ2-7, with D possibly matching TRBD2 (6 bases). V was cut by 3 bases and J by 1 base, with 16 bases left in between. Germline V CDR1 and CDR2: MNHEY, SVGEGT. This CDR3 is built from 16 residues.

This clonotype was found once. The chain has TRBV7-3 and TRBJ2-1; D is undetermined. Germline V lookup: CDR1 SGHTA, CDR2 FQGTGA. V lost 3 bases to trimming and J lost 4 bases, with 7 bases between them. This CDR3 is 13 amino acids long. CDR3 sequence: CASSFLGYNEQFF. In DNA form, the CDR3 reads TGTGCCAGCAGCTTCCTGGGGTACAATGAGCAGTTCTTC.

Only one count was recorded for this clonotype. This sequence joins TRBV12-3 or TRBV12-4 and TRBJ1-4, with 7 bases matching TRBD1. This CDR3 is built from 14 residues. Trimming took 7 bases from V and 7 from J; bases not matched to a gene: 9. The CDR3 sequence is CASTIDRVGEKLFF. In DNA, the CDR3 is TGTGCCAGCACCATAGACAGGGTCGGTGAAAAACTGTTTTTT.

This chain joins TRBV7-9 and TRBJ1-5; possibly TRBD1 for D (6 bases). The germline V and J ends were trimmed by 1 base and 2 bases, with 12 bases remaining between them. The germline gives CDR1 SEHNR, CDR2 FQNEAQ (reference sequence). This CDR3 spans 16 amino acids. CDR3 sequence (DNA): TGTGCCAGCAGCTTAGGGGGGGCTTGGGGCAATCAGCCCCAGCATTTT. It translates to CASSLGGAWGNQPQHF.

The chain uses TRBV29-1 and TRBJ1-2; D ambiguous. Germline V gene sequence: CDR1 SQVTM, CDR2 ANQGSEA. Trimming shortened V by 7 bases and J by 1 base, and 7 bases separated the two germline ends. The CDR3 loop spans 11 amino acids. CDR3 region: CSANSNYGYTF. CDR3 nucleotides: TGCAGCGCAAACAGTAACTATGGCTACACCTTC.

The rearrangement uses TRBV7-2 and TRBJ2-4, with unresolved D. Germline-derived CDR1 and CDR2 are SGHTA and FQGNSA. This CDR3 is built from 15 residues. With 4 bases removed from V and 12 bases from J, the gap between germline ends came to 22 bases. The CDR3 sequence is CASSSVPGRDAAQYF. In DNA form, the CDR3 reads TGTGCCAGCAGCTCGGTCCCCGGCCGAGATGCGGCTCAGTACTTC.

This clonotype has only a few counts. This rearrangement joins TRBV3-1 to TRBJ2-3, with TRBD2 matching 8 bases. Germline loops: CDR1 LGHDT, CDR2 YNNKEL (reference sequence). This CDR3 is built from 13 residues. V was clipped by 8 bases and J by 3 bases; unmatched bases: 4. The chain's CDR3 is CASSRGETDTQYF. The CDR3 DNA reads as TGTGCCAGCTCGCGGGGGGAGACAGATACGCAGTATTTT.

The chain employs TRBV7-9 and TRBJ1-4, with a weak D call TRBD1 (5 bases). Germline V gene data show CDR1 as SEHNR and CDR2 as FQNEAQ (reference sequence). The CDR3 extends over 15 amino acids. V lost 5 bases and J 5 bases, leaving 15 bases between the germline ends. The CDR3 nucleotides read TGTGCCAGCAGCCGAGGGACTGTACGAAATGAAAAACTGTTTTTT. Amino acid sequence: CASSRGTVRNEKLFF.

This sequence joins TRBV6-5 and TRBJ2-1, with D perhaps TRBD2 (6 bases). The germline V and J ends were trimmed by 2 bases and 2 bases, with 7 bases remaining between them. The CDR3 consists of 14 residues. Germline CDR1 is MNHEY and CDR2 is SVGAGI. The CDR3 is CASSYAGTYNEQFF. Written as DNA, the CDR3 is TGTGCCAGCAGTTACGCGGGGACCTACAATGAGCAGTTCTTC.

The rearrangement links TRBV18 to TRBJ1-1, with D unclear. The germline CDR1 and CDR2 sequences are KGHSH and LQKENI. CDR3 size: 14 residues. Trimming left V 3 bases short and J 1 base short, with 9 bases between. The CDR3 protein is CASSPQVQNTEAFF. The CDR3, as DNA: TGTGCCAGCTCACCTCAGGTTCAGAACACTGAAGCTTTCTTT.

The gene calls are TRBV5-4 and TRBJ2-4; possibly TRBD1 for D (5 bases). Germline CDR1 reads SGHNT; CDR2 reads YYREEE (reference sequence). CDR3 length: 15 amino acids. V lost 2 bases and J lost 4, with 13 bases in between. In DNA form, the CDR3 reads TGTGCCAGCAGCTTCGGAACAGGCGATAAAAACATTCAGTACTTC. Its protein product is CASSFGTGDKNIQYF. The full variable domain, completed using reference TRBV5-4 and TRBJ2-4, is ETGVTQSPTHLIKTRGQQVTLRCSSQSGHNTVSWYQQALGQGPQFIFQYYREEENGRGNFPPRFSGLQFPNYSSELNVNALELDDSALYLCASSFGTGDKNIQYFGAGTRLSVL.

In DNA form, the CDR3 reads TGTGCCAGCAGTCAGCGACAACAAGGTGGCTACACCTTC. Its translation is CASSQRQQGGYTF. The chain joins TRBV27 to TRBJ1-2; D remains unclear. The CDR3 spans 13 residues. V dropped 5 bases and J dropped 7 bases, with 14 bases sitting between them. From germline, CDR1 is MNHEY and CDR2 SMNVEV (reference sequence).

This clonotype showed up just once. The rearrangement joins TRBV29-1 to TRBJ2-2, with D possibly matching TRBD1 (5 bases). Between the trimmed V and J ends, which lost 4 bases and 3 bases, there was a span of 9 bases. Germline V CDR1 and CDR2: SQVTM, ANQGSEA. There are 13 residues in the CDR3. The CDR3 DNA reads TGCAGCGTTGGACAGTCCTACACCGGGGAGCTGTTTTTT. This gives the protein CSVGQSYTGELFF.

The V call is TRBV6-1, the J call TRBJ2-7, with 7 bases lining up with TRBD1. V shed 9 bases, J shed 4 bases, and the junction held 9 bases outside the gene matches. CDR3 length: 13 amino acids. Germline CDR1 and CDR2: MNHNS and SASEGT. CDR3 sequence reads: CASGGQIFYEQYF. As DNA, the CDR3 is TGTGCCAGTGGGGGACAGATTTTTTACGAGCAGTACTTC.

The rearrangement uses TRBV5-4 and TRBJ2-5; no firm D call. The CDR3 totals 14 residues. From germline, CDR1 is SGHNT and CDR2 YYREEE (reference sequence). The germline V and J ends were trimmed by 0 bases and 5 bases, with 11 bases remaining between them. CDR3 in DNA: TGTGCCAGCAGCTTGGGGGCGGTCCGGGAGACCCAGTACTTC. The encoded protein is CASSLGAVRETQYF.

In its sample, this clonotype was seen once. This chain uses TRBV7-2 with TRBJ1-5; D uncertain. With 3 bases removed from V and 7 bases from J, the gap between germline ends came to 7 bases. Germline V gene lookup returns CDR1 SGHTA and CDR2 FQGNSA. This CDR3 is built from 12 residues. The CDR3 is CASSFDRQPQHF. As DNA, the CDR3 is TGTGCCAGCAGCTTCGACCGGCAGCCCCAGCATTTT.

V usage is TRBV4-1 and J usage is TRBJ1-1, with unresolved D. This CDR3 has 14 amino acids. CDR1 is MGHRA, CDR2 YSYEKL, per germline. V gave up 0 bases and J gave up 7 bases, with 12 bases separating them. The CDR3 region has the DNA TGCGCCAGCAGCCAAGAGGTGGTAGGCGTTGAAGCTTTCTTT. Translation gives CASSQEVVGVEAFF.

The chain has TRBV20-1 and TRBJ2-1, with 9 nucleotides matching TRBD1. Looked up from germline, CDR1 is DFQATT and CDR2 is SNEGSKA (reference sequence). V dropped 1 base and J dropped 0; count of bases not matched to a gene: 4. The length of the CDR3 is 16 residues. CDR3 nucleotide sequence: TGCAGTGCTAGAGTCAGGACAGGGGTCTCCTACAATGAGCAGTTCTTC. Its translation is CSARVRTGVSYNEQFF.